These 21 T cell receptor beta chains share one sample of origin, sequenced in a study of early stage breast cancer tumors. Here immunoSEQ multiplex PCR was the method, and the copy in TCRdb shows in-frame clones only, minus some. The sample yields 50,000 to 65,000 clones, 60% to 85% seen once. The sample was blood. The receptor set was obtained from a person under 45 with breast cancer.

The chain couples TRBV2 to TRBJ2-5; D call uncertain. CDR1 SNHLY and CDR2 FYNNEI come from the germline V gene. Trimming pared 11 bases from V and 5 bases from J, leaving 18 bases between. This CDR3 has 13 amino acids. The CDR3 sequence is CAQGISVIETQYF. The CDR3 DNA follows: TGTGCCCAAGGCATCTCGGTTATTGAGACCCAGTACTTC.

This chain connects TRBV6-5 to TRBJ1-2, with TRBD1 matching 7 bases. This CDR3 contains 15 residues. Germline lookup yields CDR1 MNHEY and CDR2 SVGAGI. V shed 6 bases, J shed 6 bases, and the junction held 13 bases outside the gene matches. The CDR3 is CASRKAGQRENGYTF. The DNA of the CDR3 is TGTGCCAGCAGGAAAGCGGGACAGCGTGAGAATGGCTACACCTTC.

The rearrangement links TRBV7-6 to TRBJ2-5, with D tentatively TRBD1 (6 bases). V was cut by 3 bases and J by 13 bases, with 15 bases left in between. The CDR3 length is 12 residues. CDR1 and CDR2 (germline): SGHVS, FNYEAQ. The CDR3 loop reads CASSFRTGQLYF. The DNA for the CDR3 is TGTGCCAGCAGCTTTAGGACTGGACAGCTGTACTTC.

The rearrangement joins TRBV19 to TRBJ2-7, with TRBD2 matching 10 bases. The CDR3 has 15 residues. From germline, CDR1 is LNHDA and CDR2 SQIVND (reference sequence). After removal of 5 bases from V and 4 bases from J, the junction contained 8 bases not matched to a gene. CDR3 region: CASSDPGTSAYEQYF. DNA of the CDR3: TGTGCCAGTAGTGACCCCGGGACTAGCGCTTACGAGCAGTACTTC.

This clone has just one count. The rearrangement uses TRBV5-1 and TRBJ2-1; the match to TRBD1 covers 9 bases. This CDR3 comprises 15 residues. J was trimmed by 2 bases and V by 4 bases; bases with no gene match: 4. Germline V lookup: CDR1 SGHRS, CDR2 YFSETQ. DNA for the CDR3: TGCGCCAGCAGCCCCTGGACAGGGGCCTACAATGAGCAGTTCTTC. Amino acid sequence: CASSPWTGAYNEQFF.

This clone has just a few counts. The chain employs TRBV30 and TRBJ1-2; D remains ambiguous. From germline, CDR1 is GTSNPN and CDR2 SVGIG (reference sequence). The ends were cut back, 1 base at V and 5 bases at J, with 5 bases in the middle. The CDR3 runs to 11 residues. CDR3 bases: TGTGCCTGGAGTGCAGGATATGGCTACACCTTC. Translated: CAWSAGYGYTF.

The chain has TRBV19 and TRBJ1-1; D gene uncertain. Looked up from germline, CDR1 is LNHDA and CDR2 is SQIVND (reference sequence). Trimming left V 7 bases short and J 0 bases short, with 9 bases between. This CDR3 region has 13 residues. The CDR3 region is CASNRQLNTEAFF. The CDR3 DNA sequence: TGTGCCAGTAACCGTCAGTTGAACACTGAAGCTTTCTTT.

The chain combines TRBV10-3 with TRBJ2-7, with 9 bases matching TRBD1. The V gene end was trimmed by 8 bases and the J gene end by 3 bases; junction bases not matched to a gene: 2. Germline loops: CDR1 ENHRY, CDR2 SYGVKD. This CDR3 comprises 12 residues. DNA for the CDR3: TGTGCCATCCGGGACAGGGACTACGAGCAGTACTTC. This translates into CAIRDRDYEQYF.

This clone has only one observation. The chain is built from TRBV7-6 and TRBJ2-2; possibly TRBD1 or TRBD2 for D (5 bases each). The CDR3 is made up of 14 amino acids. Germline V gives CDR1 SGHVS, CDR2 FNYEAQ. V lost 5 bases to trimming and J lost 5 bases, with 12 bases between them. The CDR3 nucleotides read TGTGCCAGCAGCGCCTTGGGGGTTACCGGGGAGCTGTTTTTT. Its protein is CASSALGVTGELFF.

The V and J genes are TRBV30 and TRBJ2-5; D possibly corresponds to TRBD2 (6 bases). Deletions cut 2 bases from V and 2 bases from J, with 12 bases between. Germline-derived CDR1 and CDR2 are GTSNPN and SVGIG (reference sequence). The CDR3 sequence is 14 residues long. CDR3 coding DNA: TGTGCCTGGAGTCGGGGGAGAGGGCAAGAGACCCAGTACTTC. As protein: CAWSRGRGQETQYF.

The rearrangement uses TRBV27 and TRBJ1-1, with 7 positions matching TRBD1. Germline CDR1 MNHEY, CDR2 SMNVEV (reference sequence). Trimming at V came to 5 bases and at J to 6 bases, leaving 12 bases not matched to a gene. The CDR3 has 15 residues. CDR3 sequence (DNA): TGTGCCAGCAGTAGAAAGACAGGGACCGCCGCTGAAGCTTTCTTT. The encoded protein is CASSRKTGTAAEAFF.

The chain links TRBV10-1 to TRBJ1-1; D call uncertain. V gave up 5 bases and J gave up 1 base, with 8 bases separating them. The CDR3 length is 13 residues. From germline, CDR1 is WNHNN and CDR2 SYGVQD (reference sequence). CDR3 nucleotides: TGCGCCAGCAGTCGTCAGGCGAACACTGAAGCTTTCTTT. Encoded protein: CASSRQANTEAFF.

This sequence joins TRBV29-1 and TRBJ2-5, with TRBD1 matching 8 bases. After removal of 4 bases from V and 5 bases from J, the junction contained 6 bases not matched to a gene. The CDR3 is made up of 13 amino acids. Per the germline V gene, CDR1 is SQVTM and CDR2 is ANQGSEA. In nucleotides, the CDR3 is TGCAGCGTTGGTACAGGGGGAGAGGAGACCCAGTACTTC. This encodes CSVGTGGEETQYF.

The chain joins TRBV2 to TRBJ2-7; D gene uncertain. V shed 6 bases and J shed 0 bases, with 12 bases lying between them. Germline-derived CDR1 and CDR2 are SNHLY and FYNNEI. CDR3 length: 14 residues. The CDR3 DNA reads TGTGCCAGCAGCCGATCTATACCCTCCTACGAGCAGTACTTC. Translated: CASSRSIPSYEQYF.

The V gene is TRBV4-3, the J gene TRBJ2-4; 8 bases align to TRBD1. Germline CDR1 and CDR2: LGHNA and YSLEER. The CDR3 spans 20 residues. V lost 3 bases and J lost 0; bases outside the gene matches: 16. The CDR3 loop is CASSHGQGAAGRGAKNIQYF. The CDR3 nucleotides read TGCGCCAGCAGCCATGGTCAGGGGGCTGCGGGACGAGGAGCCAAAAACATTCAGTACTTC.

The chain links TRBV27 to TRBJ2-7, with 7 bases that match TRBD2. V shed 6 bases and J 3 bases; nucleotides not matched to a gene: 8. CDR1 is MNHEY and CDR2 is SMNVEV in the germline V gene (reference sequence). This CDR3 is 14 amino acids long. The DNA for the CDR3 is TGTGCCAGCAGCAGACAAGGGACTAACTACGAGCAGTACTTC. This translates into CASSRQGTNYEQYF.

The chain carries TRBV4-3 and TRBJ2-7; 11 bases agree with TRBD2. Germline CDR1 reads LGHNA; CDR2 reads YSLEER. V lost 2 bases, J lost 11 bases, and 11 bases stayed unmatched. This CDR3 region has 15 residues. The CDR3 coding sequence is TGCGCCAGCAGCCAATTAGTCACTAGCGGGAGAGTCAAGTACTTC. It codes for CASSQLVTSGRVKYF.

V gene TRBV19 combines with J gene TRBJ1-4, with a possible D match to TRBD1 (5 bases). Trimming stripped 8 bases from V and 14 bases from J, with 24 bases between. Looked up from germline, CDR1 is LNHDA and CDR2 is SQIVND (reference sequence). The CDR3 extends over 14 amino acids. In nucleotides, the CDR3 is TGTGCCAGTGGTGCAGGGACTGGGGACTCAGCCCTGTTTTTT. It yields the protein CASGAGTGDSALFF.

V usage is TRBV19 and J usage is TRBJ2-1, with D perhaps matching TRBD1 or TRBD2 (5 bases each). Germline values: CDR1 LNHDA, CDR2 SQIVND (reference sequence). The V and J ends lost 6 bases and 6 bases respectively, with 15 bases between them. There are 14 residues in the CDR3. The CDR3 region is CASRPLGERNEQFF. CDR3 DNA sequence: TGTGCCAGTAGGCCTTTGGGGGAGCGCAATGAGCAGTTCTTC. The complete variable domain, with remaining parts taken from reference TRBV19 and TRBJ2-1, reads DGGITQSPKYLFRKEGQNVTLSCEQNLNHDAMYWYRQDPGQGLRLIYYSQIVNDFQKGDIAEGYSVSREKKESFPLTVTSAQKNPTAFYLCASRPLGERNEQFFGPGTRLTVL.

This chain joins TRBV7-8 and TRBJ1-2; TRBD1 might be the D (6 bases). The germline CDR1 and CDR2 sequences are SGHVS and FQNEAQ. The CDR3 sequence is 16 residues long. Trimming removed 5 bases from V and 4 bases from J, with 20 bases in between. CDR3 loop: CASSTGGGGSGYGYTF. The CDR3, as DNA: TGTGCCAGCAGCACCGGAGGAGGGGGTAGCGGCTATGGCTACACCTTC.

The chain employs TRBV30 and TRBJ2-5; unclear D gene. Between the trimmed V and J ends, which lost 4 bases and 7 bases, there was a span of 13 bases. The CDR3 covers 12 residues. The germline gives CDR1 GTSNPN, CDR2 SVGIG (reference sequence). The CDR3 loop reads CAWTPWEGTQYF. CDR3 DNA: TGTGCCTGGACGCCTTGGGAAGGGACCCAGTACTTC.